This T cell receptor beta chain appears in the sequencing data of a study of T cell clonality in common variable immunodeficiency. Study results and limitations: TCRbeta clonality was increased in CVID versus healthy controls. Authors noted CVID clonality's cause needs subpopulation repertoire sequencing.

The V segment lost 7 bases and the J segment 6 bases; nucleotides outside the gene matches: 7. This CDR3 is built from 12 residues. Germline V gene lookup returns CDR1 SGHRS and CDR2 YFSETQ. CVID and control samples used equivalent genomic DNA input. Clones were read by immunoSEQ multiplex PCR, and TCRdb kept only the in-frame ones, dropping some. There are 30,000 to 35,000 clones in the sample, none observed a single time. Caucasian heritage predominated among both patients and controls. In this sample, this clone turned up many times. Its antigen is still unknown. Read coverage stops 3 residues before the CDR3 terminus; the germline J gene supplies the remainder.

The TCR sequence derives from a person between 18 and 75 years old in good health. V and J are TRBV5-1 and TRBJ2-7, with 7 positions matching TRBD1. Sequencing was carried out using peripheral blood mononuclear cells. The CDR3 protein is CASGRTGSEQYF. The CDR3 DNA, read in part, is TGCGCCAGCGGAAGGACAGGTAGCGAG. The variable domain in full, completed from reference TRBV5-1 and TRBJ2-7, reads KAGVTQTPRYLIKTRGQQVTLSCSPISGHRSVSWYQQTPGQGLQFLFEYFSETQRNKGNFPGRFSGRQFSNSRSEMNVSTLELGDSALYLCASGRTGSEQYFGPGTRLTVT.